A single sample is the source of the 19 T cell receptor beta chains below, sequenced in a study of monozygotic twins with cystic fibrosis. The method was immunoSEQ multiplex PCR; TCRdb's version includes in-frame clones alone and lacks a portion of them. The table includes around 27,000 clones, roughly 96% detected once. Input material: blood. All receptors come from a girl aged 2 to 10 with cystic fibrosis.

This clone was observed a single time. The chain links TRBV5-6 to TRBJ2-2, with D hard to call. Germline V gene data show CDR1 as SGHDT and CDR2 as YYEEEE. V lost 4 bases and J lost 1, with 14 bases in between. There are 16 residues in the CDR3. This CDR3 reads CASSPTMGWNTGELFF. CDR3 DNA sequence: TGTGCCAGCAGCCCCACCATGGGGTGGAACACCGGGGAGCTGTTTTTT. The whole variable domain, filled in from reference TRBV5-6 and TRBJ2-2, reads DAGVTQSPTHLIKTRGQQVTLRCSPKSGHDTVSWYQQALGQGPQFIFQYYEEEERQRGNFPDRFSGHQFPNYSSELNVNALLLGDSALYLCASSPTMGWNTGELFFGEGSRLTVL.

The genes are TRBV7-7 and TRBJ1-1; no definite D call. V lost 5 bases and J lost 6, with 7 bases in between. This CDR3 has 11 amino acids. The germline CDR1 and CDR2 sequences are SSHAT and FNYEAQ (reference sequence). The CDR3 region has the DNA TGTGCCAGCAGCGATGGGGCTGAAGCTTTCTTT. Protein product: CASSDGAEAFF. The variable domain in full, completed from reference TRBV7-7 and TRBJ1-1, reads GAGVSQSPRYKVTKRGQDVTLRCDPISSHATLYWYQQALGQGPEFLTYFNYEAQPDKSGLPSDRFSAERPEGSISTLTIQRTEQRDSAMYRCASSDGAEAFFGQGTRLTVV.

The J gene is TRBJ1-4, the V gene TRBV30; D not resolved. V was shortened by 3 bases and J by 8 bases, with 19 bases between the two germline ends. CDR1 and CDR2 from the germline V gene are GTSNPN and SVGIG (reference sequence). The CDR3 is made up of 15 amino acids. The CDR3 nucleotides read TGTGCCTGGAGGGCAGAGTACCCCCTTTGGGAAAAACTGTTTTTT. Its translation: CAWRAEYPLWEKLFF.

The chain combines TRBV14 with TRBJ2-1, with TRBD2 matching over 10 bases. The V gene's germline CDR1 is SGHDN and CDR2 FVKESK. The junction had 12 bases not matched to a gene; V was cut back by 6 bases and J by 7 bases. The length of the CDR3 is 16 residues. CDR3 coding DNA: TGTGCCAGCAGTTCATCCAGCGGACTAGCGGTAAATGAGCAGTTCTTC. Translating it yields CASSSSSGLAVNEQFF. The variable domain in full, with the rest retrieved from reference TRBV14 and TRBJ2-1, is EAGVTQFPSHSVIEKGQTVTLRCDPISGHDNLYWYRRVMGKEIKFLLHFVKESKQDESGMPNNRFLAERTGGTYSTLKVQPAELEDSGVYFCASSSSSGLAVNEQFFGPGTRLTVL.

The chain carries TRBV29-1 and TRBJ2-3, with D unclear. The V end lost 7 bases, the J end lost 6 bases, and 14 bases lay between the germline ends. The germline gives CDR1 SQVTM, CDR2 ANQGSEA. The CDR3 sequence is 12 residues long. CDR3 region: CSADMQVDTQYF. CDR3 in DNA: TGCAGCGCCGATATGCAAGTGGATACGCAGTATTTT.

The chain combines TRBV2 with TRBJ2-3, with 7 positions matching TRBD2. Germline CDR1 reads SNHLY; CDR2 reads FYNNEI. The CDR3 extends over 13 amino acids. Trimming cost V 7 bases and J 4 bases; bases outside gene matches: 5. CDR3 residues: CASTLGRADTQYF. In nucleotides, the CDR3 is TGTGCCAGCACATTGGGGAGGGCAGATACGCAGTATTTT. The whole variable domain, remainder taken from reference TRBV2 and TRBJ2-3, is EPEVTQTPSHQVTQMGQEVILRCVPISNHLYFYWYRQILGQKVEFLVSFYNNEISEKSEIFDDQFSVERPDGSNFTLKIRSTKLEDSAMYFCASTLGRADTQYFGPGTRLTVL.

V is TRBV7-3 and J is TRBJ2-3, with D perhaps TRBD2 (5 bases). This CDR3 is built from 16 residues. Trimming removed 1 base at V and 4 bases at J, with 15 bases between. Germline V gives CDR1 SGHTA, CDR2 FQGTGA. CDR3 DNA: TGTGCCAGCAGCTTAAGTGGGAGTGTGAATTCAGATACGCAGTATTTT. Translated, it gives CASSLSGSVNSDTQYF. Full variable domain (remainder filled in from reference TRBV7-3 and TRBJ2-3): GAGVSQTPSNKVTEKGKYVELRCDPISGHTALYWYRQSLGQGPEFLIYFQGTGAADDSGLPNDRFFAVRPEGSVSTLKIQRTERGDSAVYLCASSLSGSVNSDTQYFGPGTRLTVL.

The chain joins TRBV25-1 to TRBJ2-3; D perhaps matches TRBD1 (5 bases). The CDR3 contains 15 residues. V was cut by 3 bases and J by 0 bases, with 10 bases left in between. Germline assignment: CDR1 MGHDK and CDR2 SYGVNS. CDR3 coding DNA: TGTGCCAGCAGTGACGACAGATCTAGCACAGATACGCAGTATTTT. It yields the protein CASSDDRSSTDTQYF.

The CDR3 loop is CASSPREGSAYNEQFF. CDR3 sequence (DNA): TGTGCCAGCAGCCCTCGGGAGGGGTCCGCGTACAATGAGCAGTTCTTC. The chain is built from TRBV13 and TRBJ2-1; TRBD2 aligns across 8 bases. The CDR3 sequence is 16 residues long. V lost 5 bases, J lost 4 bases, and 10 bases stayed unmatched. Germline CDR1 PRHDT, CDR2 FYEKMQ (reference sequence).

Only one count was recorded for this clone. The chain has TRBV4-1 and TRBJ2-1; 9 nucleotides line up with TRBD2. This CDR3 is built from 14 residues. V lost 8 bases and J lost 12; bases outside the gene matches: 14. Germline-derived CDR1 and CDR2 are MGHRA and YSYEKL. CDR3 coding DNA: TGCGCCAGCCAACTTGGACTAGCGACTAGTGGGCAGTTCTTC. It specifies CASQLGLATSGQFF.

The chain links TRBV10-1 to TRBJ2-6, with 10 nucleotides matching TRBD1. V lost 9 bases, J lost 3 bases, and 5 bases stayed unmatched. From germline, CDR1 is WNHNN and CDR2 SYGVQD (reference sequence). This CDR3 spans 15 amino acids. In DNA form, the CDR3 reads TGCGCCAGTAAGACAGGGGGCTGTGGGGCCAACGTCCTGACTTTC. Protein product: CASKTGGCGANVLTF.

The chain uses TRBV14 and TRBJ2-2; D is ambiguous. Germline CDR1 reads SGHDN; CDR2 reads FVKESK. This CDR3 region has 9 residues. Trimming shortened V by 10 bases and J by 4 bases, and 1 base separated the two germline ends. CDR3 in DNA: TGTGCCACCACCGGGGAGCTGTTTTTT. Translating it yields CATTGELFF.

The chain has TRBV7-2 and TRBJ1-3; tentatively, D is TRBD1 (6 bases). The germline V and J ends were trimmed by 5 bases and 4 bases, with 18 bases remaining between them. From germline, CDR1 is SGHTA and CDR2 FQGNSA. This CDR3 has 16 amino acids. CDR3 bases: TGTGCCAGCAGCGTACCTACAGGGACCCCCGGAAACACCATATATTTT. It translates to CASSVPTGTPGNTIYF.

V usage is TRBV18 and J usage is TRBJ2-5; perhaps TRBD2 as D (6 bases). Trimming cost V 3 bases and J 2 bases, with 13 bases left between them. This CDR3 contains 15 residues. The germline V gene encodes CDR1 KGHSH and CDR2 LQKENI. CDR3 in DNA: TGTGCCAGCTCACCCCGACTGGGGGGACAAGAGACCCAGTACTTC. Protein: CASSPRLGGQETQYF.

This chain connects TRBV9 to TRBJ2-5, with D perhaps assigned TRBD1 or TRBD2 (5 bases each). Germline CDR1 SGDLS, CDR2 YYNGEE. The CDR3 spans 14 residues. Deletions cut 0 bases from V and 7 bases from J, with 13 bases between. The CDR3 sequence: CASSVGGRIGTQYF. The DNA of the CDR3 is TGTGCCAGCAGCGTAGGGGGACGGATCGGGACCCAGTACTTC.

In DNA form, the CDR3 reads TGTGCCAGCAGTTTATCCGGGGAGCTGTTTTTT. The encoded protein is CASSLSGELFF. The genes are TRBV28 and TRBJ2-2; D remains unclear. CDR3 length: 11 residues. V was shortened by 1 base and J by 6 bases, with 0 bases between the two germline ends. Germline lookup yields CDR1 MDHEN and CDR2 SYDVKM. Using reference TRBV28 and TRBJ2-2 for the parts outside the CDR3, the full variable domain is DVKVTQSSRYLVKRTGEKVFLECVQDMDHENMFWYRQDPGLGLRLIYFSYDVKMKEKGDIPEGYSVSREKKERFSLILESASTNQTSMYLCASSLSGELFFGEGSRLTVL.

The chain has TRBV7-8 and TRBJ2-3, with 12 bases that match TRBD1. The CDR3 has 18 residues. With V trimmed by 5 bases and J by 1 base, 10 bases remained unmatched. Germline CDR1 reads SGHVS; CDR2 reads FQNEAQ. This CDR3 reads CASSRGTGGELGTDTQYF. The CDR3 coding sequence is TGTGCCAGCAGCCGTGGGACAGGGGGCGAACTCGGCACAGATACGCAGTATTTT.

The chain couples TRBV11-2 to TRBJ2-2, with 7 bases fitting TRBD1. The J segment lost 6 bases and the V segment lost 5 bases, leaving 12 bases of the junction unmatched. The CDR3 is made up of 16 amino acids. CDR1 is SGHAT and CDR2 is FQNNGV in the germline V gene. The CDR3 DNA is TGTGCCAGCAGCAGCACGACGGCCCAGGGGGCCGGGGAGCTGTTTTTT. It codes for CASSSTTAQGAGELFF.

This clone has only one observation. The rearrangement uses TRBV6-5 and TRBJ1-4; D unresolved. V was shortened by 4 bases and J by 3 bases, with 9 bases between the two germline ends. In germline, CDR1 is MNHEY, CDR2 SVGAGI. This CDR3 contains 14 residues. CDR3 protein: CASSFTAPNEKLFF. As DNA, the CDR3 is TGTGCCAGCAGTTTTACAGCCCCTAATGAAAAACTGTTTTTT.